This passage covers 20 T cell receptor beta chains from one sample sequenced in a study of yellow fever vaccine responses in identical twins. TCRdb analysed the RT-PCR reads with MiXCR anew, one entry per CDR3 protein. Of some 16,000 distinct CDR3 sequences in the sample, approximately 80% are singletons; the top ten hold roughly 2%. Sequencing used T cells from blood (PBMCs), unsorted or a sorted subset (not recorded which), obtained before or after yellow fever vaccination (not recorded which). These receptors were taken from a woman aged 18-29 years who received the yellow fever vaccine.

CDR3 protein: CSVDGGYEQYF. The CDR3, as DNA: TGCAGCGTCGATGGGGGCTACGAGCAGTACTTC. This sequence joins TRBV29-1 and TRBJ2-7, with D perhaps matching TRBD1 or TRBD2 (5 bases each). This CDR3 region has 11 residues. From germline, CDR1 is SQVTM and CDR2 ANQGSEA. V lost 6 bases, J lost 3 bases, and 9 bases lay in between.

V usage is TRBV11-2 and J usage is TRBJ2-1, with TRBD1 as a possible D gene (5 bases). Germline V gene data show CDR1 as SGHAT and CDR2 as FQNNGV. V gave up 3 bases and J gave up 4 bases, with 19 bases separating them. This CDR3 has 17 amino acids. The CDR3 DNA sequence: TGTGCCAGCAGCTTTTGGGGTAGTGGGGCCTCTTACAATGAGCAGTTCTTC. Translation gives CASSFWGSGASYNEQFF.

The chain couples TRBV11-3 to TRBJ1-1; D ambiguous. The V end was cut by 0 bases, the J end by 4 bases, with 6 bases between. The germline V gene has CDR1 SGHNT and CDR2 YENEEA. The CDR3 contains 13 residues. In DNA form, the CDR3 reads TGTGCCAGCAGCTTAGATTGGGCCACTGAAGCTTTCTTT. This codes for CASSLDWATEAFF.

The genes are TRBV1 and TRBJ2-7; the table assigns TRBD2, which was not confirmed against the DNA. TRBV1 is a recognized pseudogene. This CDR3 has 9 amino acids. The CDR3 sequence is CTSSRSGLV. The CDR3 DNA reads TGCACCAGCAGCCGTAGCGGCCTTGTC.

J is TRBJ2-7 and V is TRBV5-1; no clear D. The ends were cut back, 2 bases at V and 2 bases at J, with 8 bases in the middle. Germline CDR1 is SGHRS and CDR2 is YFSETQ. The CDR3 extends over 13 amino acids. This CDR3 is CASSFGVTYEQYF. The CDR3 DNA follows: TGCGCCAGCAGCTTTGGAGTCACCTACGAGCAGTACTTC.

The chain recombines TRBV29-1 with TRBJ2-1; D gene uncertain. Trimming shortened V by 0 bases and J by 6 bases, and 9 bases separated the two germline ends. Germline loops: CDR1 SQVTM, CDR2 ANQGSEA. The CDR3 is made up of 13 amino acids. The CDR3 is CSVEEWARNEQFF. CDR3 DNA: TGCAGCGTTGAAGAGTGGGCCCGCAATGAGCAGTTCTTC.

The chain uses TRBV20-1 and TRBJ2-7; maybe TRBD2 (5 bases). The germline gives CDR1 DFQATT, CDR2 SNEGSKA (reference sequence). The CDR3 contains 13 residues. The ends were cut back, 2 bases at V and 2 bases at J, with 10 bases in the middle. CDR3 region: CSARLAGTYEQYF. In DNA, the CDR3 is TGCAGTGCTAGACTAGCAGGAACCTACGAGCAGTACTTC.

V is TRBV7-6 and J is TRBJ2-3; no definite D call. Looked up from germline, CDR1 is SGHVS and CDR2 is FNYEAQ. CDR3 length: 15 amino acids. Trimming cost V 4 bases and J 6 bases, with 17 bases left between them. The CDR3 DNA reads as TGTGCCAGCAGCTCAACGACCGGCCCCCTGGATACGCAGTATTTT. Protein: CASSSTTGPLDTQYF.

This clonotype was observed a few times. The rearrangement joins TRBV19 to TRBJ1-4; no firm D call. Trimming pared 10 bases from V and 7 bases from J, leaving 10 bases between. Germline CDR1 is LNHDA and CDR2 is SQIVND (reference sequence). This CDR3 comprises 11 residues. For the CDR3, the DNA is TGTGCCACCTCAAGTATTGAAAAACTGTTTTTT. Amino acids: CATSSIEKLFF.

V and J are TRBV10-3 and TRBJ2-1; D gene uncertain. Germline values: CDR1 ENHRY, CDR2 SYGVKD. The germline V and J ends were trimmed by 3 bases and 4 bases, with 16 bases remaining between them. This CDR3 is 16 amino acids long. The chain's CDR3 is CAISDSLGGAYNEQFF. CDR3 DNA sequence: TGTGCCATCAGTGACAGCCTGGGCGGAGCGTACAATGAGCAGTTCTTC.

V and J are TRBV24-1 and TRBJ2-7; D possibly corresponds to TRBD1 (6 bases). The germline gives CDR1 KGHDR, CDR2 SFDVKD. The CDR3 runs 11 residues. Trimming cost V 9 bases and J 3 bases, with 8 bases left between them. CDR3 residues: CATSQGYEQYF. The CDR3 nucleotides read TGTGCCACCTCACAGGGCTACGAGCAGTACTTC.

The chain uses TRBV5-6 and TRBJ1-2; D possibly corresponds to TRBD1 (5 bases). Germline lookup yields CDR1 SGHDT and CDR2 YYEEEE. The CDR3 length is 15 residues. The V gene lost 1 base and the J gene lost 0 bases, with 10 bases spanning the gap. CDR3 DNA: TGTGCCAGCAGCTTGTGGGACGCCACTAACTATGGCTACACCTTC. It codes for CASSLWDATNYGYTF.

This clonotype turned up a few times. The rearrangement links TRBV29-1 to TRBJ2-2; D is undetermined. The CDR3 is 12 residues long. In germline, CDR1 is SQVTM, CDR2 ANQGSEA. The V end lost 3 bases, the J end lost 6 bases, and 8 bases lay between the germline ends. Here the CDR3 DNA reads TGCAGCGTTGAGGTGGGCGCCGGGGAGCTGTTTTTT. Protein sequence: CSVEVGAGELFF.

J is TRBJ2-1 and V is TRBV2; 9 bases are a match to TRBD1. CDR3 length equals 13 residues. CDR1 and CDR2 (germline): SNHLY, FYNNEI. V gave up 6 bases and J gave up 9 bases; unmatched junction bases: 6. CDR3 region: CASRYRGPSEQFF. The CDR3 DNA is TGTGCCAGCAGATACAGGGGGCCGAGTGAGCAGTTCTTC.

The V and J genes are TRBV14 and TRBJ2-7; unclear D gene. V lost 1 base and J 0 bases, leaving 10 bases between the germline ends. The CDR3 is made up of 15 amino acids. The germline V gene has CDR1 SGHDN and CDR2 FVKESK. The DNA for the CDR3 is TGTGCCAGCAGCCAAGCTTTGTCGGGCTCCTACGAGCAGTACTTC. Amino acid sequence: CASSQALSGSYEQYF.

V usage is TRBV20-1 and J usage is TRBJ2-6, with D possibly being TRBD2 (6 bases). Trimming left V 6 bases short and J 2 bases short, with 23 bases between. The CDR3 sequence is 18 residues long. Germline CDR1 reads DFQATT; CDR2 reads SNEGSKA (reference sequence). CDR3 in DNA: TGCAGTGCCAAAGCCGCCTCGGGCGGGGCGACTGGGGCCAACGTCCTGACTTTC. This sequence encodes CSAKAASGGATGANVLTF.

The chain joins TRBV2 to TRBJ1-5; 7 nucleotides align to TRBD1. Trimming at V came to 5 bases and at J to 7 bases, leaving 11 bases not matched to a gene. CDR1 and CDR2 from the germline V gene are SNHLY and FYNNEI. This CDR3 is 15 amino acids long. CDR3 sequence (DNA): TGTGCCAGCAGTCTTCAAGACAGGGCGGTCCAGCCCCAGCATTTT. Amino acids: CASSLQDRAVQPQHF.

The chain recombines TRBV29-1 with TRBJ2-1; TRBD1 is a possible D gene (6 bases). The CDR3 is made up of 16 amino acids. The V gene lost 6 bases and the J gene lost 4 bases, with 22 bases spanning the gap. Germline V gives CDR1 SQVTM, CDR2 ANQGSEA. CDR3 nucleotide sequence: TGCAGCGTCGCAGGGGACCAAGTTAGAAAGTACAATGAGCAGTTCTTC. Protein sequence: CSVAGDQVRKYNEQFF.

The chain is built from TRBV11-3 and TRBJ2-7; 9 positions match TRBD2. Losses at the gene ends were 2 bases for V and 1 base for J; bases not matched to a gene: 9. The CDR3 sequence is 17 residues long. The germline CDR1 and CDR2 sequences are SGHNT and YENEEA. This CDR3 reads CASSLKGSGRRSYEQYF. The CDR3 coding sequence is TGTGCCAGCAGCTTAAAGGGGAGCGGGAGGAGGTCCTACGAGCAGTACTTC.

The rearrangement joins TRBV11-3 to TRBJ2-1; 12 positions match TRBD2. The trim removed 5 bases at V and 8 bases at J, leaving 7 bases unmatched. The length of the CDR3 is 15 residues. CDR1 SGHNT and CDR2 YENEEA come from the germline V gene. As DNA, the CDR3 is TGTGCCAGCAGCGTACCTAGCGGGAGGGCGCATGAGCAGTTCTTC. Its protein is CASSVPSGRAHEQFF.